Each of the 13 T cell receptor beta chains below was sequenced from the same sample in a study of STAT5B mutations in CD4+ large granular lymphocyte leukemia (dated by TCRdb to between 2022 and 2023). The method was the immunoSEQ multiplex PCR assay. Sourced from immuneACCESS, this table was stored by TCRdb with only in-frame sequences that have V and J called. A share of the clones is absent; for the studies checked, an unresolved V gene accounts for under half, and the remainder has no known explanation. The sample includes roughly 40,000 clones, with approximately 86% observed a single time. The ten largest clones add up to less than 3% of the sample. Sequencing input: CD4+ T cells from blood buffy coats. The receptors derive from a human donor in good health.

The V call is TRBV6-5, the J call TRBJ2-3, with D perhaps TRBD1 or TRBD2 (5 bases each). This CDR3 has 15 amino acids. The V and J ends lost 7 bases and 1 base respectively, with 15 bases between them. Germline CDR1 reads MNHEY; CDR2 reads SVGAGI. CDR3 sequence reads: CASTPNGGGTDTQYF. In DNA, the CDR3 is TGTGCCAGCACTCCCAATGGGGGTGGCACAGATACGCAGTATTTT.

This clone was detected only a few times. This sequence joins TRBV5-1 and TRBJ1-3; possibly TRBD1 for D (5 bases). V shed 0 bases and J shed 3 bases, with 10 bases lying between them. The germline V gene has CDR1 SGHRS and CDR2 YFSETQ. The length of the CDR3 is 15 residues. The CDR3 sequence is CASSLAQGGGNTIYF. The CDR3 coding sequence is TGCGCCAGCAGCTTGGCTCAGGGAGGTGGAAACACCATATATTTT.

This clone has just one count. The rearrangement links TRBV5-4 to TRBJ1-4; 9 nucleotides match TRBD1. CDR1 and CDR2 (germline): SGHNT, YYREEE (reference sequence). CDR3 size: 14 residues. V dropped 4 bases and J dropped 7; count of bases not matched to a gene: 5. For the CDR3, the DNA is TGTGCCAGCAGCCCGGGACAGGGAGGTGAAAAACTGTTTTTT. Translation gives CASSPGQGGEKLFF.

The chain uses TRBV6-1 and TRBJ1-5; D call uncertain. This CDR3 region has 14 residues. V shed 8 bases and J shed 0 bases, with 11 bases lying between them. Germline lookup yields CDR1 MNHNS and CDR2 SASEGT. CDR3: CASGFIYSNQPQHF. CDR3 in DNA: TGTGCCAGCGGCTTTATTTATAGCAATCAGCCCCAGCATTTT.

The rearrangement joins TRBV6-1 to TRBJ1-5; possible D gene TRBD1, 5 bases. The CDR3 consists of 13 residues. CDR1 MNHNS and CDR2 SASEGT come from the germline V gene. V was pared by 8 bases and J by 7 bases, with 15 bases between. The CDR3 protein is CASLDFGGQPQHF. CDR3 nucleotide sequence: TGTGCCAGCTTGGATTTTGGGGGACAGCCCCAGCATTTT.

By sample share, this clone is medium-sized. The CDR3 sequence: CASSYQETQYF. CDR3 in DNA: TGTGCCAGCAGTTACCAAGAGACCCAGTACTTC. V is TRBV27 and J is TRBJ2-5; no firm D call. This CDR3 is 11 amino acids long. V lost 4 bases to trimming and J lost 0 bases, with 0 bases between them. Germline loops: CDR1 MNHEY, CDR2 SMNVEV (reference sequence).

This clone showed up just a few times. The chain uses TRBV30 and TRBJ2-7; no clear D gene. CDR1 is GTSNPN and CDR2 is SVGIG in the germline V gene (reference sequence). This CDR3 is 12 amino acids long. V was trimmed by 2 bases and J by 4 bases, leaving 9 bases between them. This CDR3 reads CAWSLGPYEQYF. Written as DNA, the CDR3 is TGTGCCTGGAGTCTAGGTCCGTACGAGCAGTACTTC.

DNA of the CDR3: TGTGCCAGCAGCGTAGAGGCGTCCTCTGGAAACACCATATATTTT. It translates to CASSVEASSGNTIYF. This chain links TRBV9 with TRBJ1-3; D uncertain. Trimming left V 0 bases short and J 0 bases short, with 7 bases between. Germline CDR1 is SGDLS and CDR2 is YYNGEE. CDR3 size: 15 residues.

The chain couples TRBV2 to TRBJ2-5, with no clear D. CDR3 length: 15 amino acids. V was shortened by 5 bases and J by 7 bases, with 20 bases between the two germline ends. CDR1 is SNHLY and CDR2 is FYNNEI in the germline V gene. Written as DNA, the CDR3 is TGTGCCAGCAGTCGCCAAGGCCGGGCCGAAGGGACCCAGTACTTC. Protein: CASSRQGRAEGTQYF.

In this sample, this clone turned up once. The CDR3 sequence: CASSLPISGKETQYF. The CDR3 DNA follows: TGTGCCAGCAGCTTACCCATCAGCGGCAAAGAGACCCAGTACTTC. The V call is TRBV7-2, the J call TRBJ2-5; D may be TRBD2 (5 bases). Germline V gives CDR1 SGHTA, CDR2 FQGNSA. Between the trimmed V and J ends, which lost 2 bases and 3 bases, there was a span of 13 bases. This CDR3 comprises 15 residues. The full variable domain, its missing parts supplied by reference TRBV7-2 and TRBJ2-5, is GAGVSQSPSNKVTEKGKDVELRCDPISGHTALYWYRQSLGQGLEFLIYFQGNSAPDKSGLPSDRFSAERTGGSVSTLTIQRTQQEDSAVYLCASSLPISGKETQYFGPGTRLLVL.

The chain has TRBV5-8 and TRBJ2-3, with a weak D call TRBD1 (6 bases). This CDR3 has 16 amino acids. The germline gives CDR1 SGHTS, CDR2 YDEGEE. Trimming removed 4 bases at V and 0 bases at J, with 15 bases between. The CDR3 nucleotides read TGTGCCAGCAGCCCCGGACAGCGAACTAGCACAGATACGCAGTATTTT. Residues: CASSPGQRTSTDTQYF.

Here the CDR3 reads CASSPLGRGLEEQYF. The DNA of the CDR3 is TGTGCCAGCTCACCACTAGGTAGGGGTCTTGAAGAGCAGTACTTC. This chain links TRBV18 with TRBJ2-7; tentative D call: TRBD1 (5 bases). CDR3 length: 15 residues. V was pared by 1 base and J by 7 bases, with 17 bases between. Per germline, CDR1 KGHSH and CDR2 LQKENI.

The chain links TRBV7-3 to TRBJ2-1; 7 bases agree with TRBD1. V was pared by 4 bases and J by 0 bases, with 6 bases of the junction left unmatched. This CDR3 has 16 amino acids. Germline CDR1 SGHTA, CDR2 FQGTGA. The CDR3 nucleotides read TGTGCCAGCAGCTCTACCACAGGGGCCTCCTACAATGAGCAGTTCTTC. Its translation: CASSSTTGASYNEQFF.